This T cell receptor (beta chain) was identified in a study of shared clonotypes between healthy human individuals. Whole-study context: A few men and a couple of women, aged 18 to 49, were donors.

CD45RO-negative cells were positively selected for CCR7, leaving out terminally differentiated effector memory CD45RA+ cells. The donors, healthy adults who were HIV-negative, had experienced no recent acute infections or vaccinations. CDR3 length equals 16 residues. The germline gives CDR1 SGDLS, CDR2 YYNGEE. V lost 3 bases to trimming and J lost 4 bases, with 17 bases between them. TCRdb's table, derived via immunoSEQ multiplex PCR, lists solely in-frame clones and lacks some. The sample lists approximately 810,000 clones, around 92% occurring once. This TCR came from a man aged 25-40 years in good health. Sequencing input: naive CD8+ T cells sorted from blood. This chain uses TRBV9 with TRBJ2-1, with D tentatively TRBD2 (7 bases). The CDR3 DNA sequence: TGTGCCAGCAGCGCCGGGGGGCTAGCAGTTTACAATGAGCAGTTCTTC. The encoded protein is CASSAGGLAVYNEQFF. The full variable domain, its missing parts supplied by reference TRBV9 and TRBJ2-1, is DSGVTQTPKHLITATGQRVTLRCSPRSGDLSVYWYQQSLDQGLQFLIQYYNGEERAKGNILERFSAQQFPDLHSELNLSSLELGDSALYFCASSAGGLAVYNEQFFGPGTRLTVL.